One and the same sample provided the 9 T cell receptor beta chains below, sequenced in a study of Graves' ophthalmopathy and Graves' hyperthyroidism. Researchers took RNA transcripts and amplified TCR beta CDR3 regions from them. First-round RT-PCR with HTBI primers preceded a second-round multiplex PCR. Via MiXCR, TCRdb re-called the multiplex PCR reads, giving one row per CDR3 protein. Here the sample spans about 420,000 distinct CDR3 sequences, 21% being singletons. Sequencing input: peripheral blood. Source of these receptors: a young woman with stable Graves' hyperthyroidism.

This clonotype was observed a few times. The chain has TRBV10-3 and TRBJ1-1; D gene uncertain. Germline values: CDR1 ENHRY, CDR2 SYGVKD. Trimming removed 3 bases at V and 8 bases at J, with 16 bases between. The CDR3 runs to 14 residues. The CDR3 nucleotides are TGTGCCATCAGTGATGGAGACCTTTCGACGGAAGCTTTCTTT. Its translation: CAISDGDLSTEAFF.

Ten or more counts support this clonotype. The V gene is TRBV5-8, the J gene TRBJ2-5; possibly TRBD2 for D (6 bases). Trimming took off 0 bases at V and 2 bases at J, with 14 bases between the two ends. The CDR3 is 16 residues long. Germline V gene data show CDR1 as SGHTS and CDR2 as YDEGEE. The DNA of the CDR3 is TGTGCCAGCAGCTTGGGTTATCTAGCGTTGCAAGAGACCCAGTACTTC. Translation: CASSLGYLALQETQYF. The full variable domain, completed using reference TRBV5-8 and TRBJ2-5, is EAGVTQSPTHLIKTRGQQATLRCSPISGHTSVYWYQQALGLGLQFLLWYDEGEERNRGNFPPRFSGRQFPNYSSELNVNALELEDSALYLCASSLGYLALQETQYFGPGTRLLVL.

This clonotype was found many times. The gene calls are TRBV6-4 and TRBJ2-6, with D perhaps given as TRBD1 or TRBD2 (5 bases each). The CDR3 consists of 14 residues. Germline V gene data show CDR1 as MRHNA and CDR2 as SNTAGT. Trimming took off 3 bases at V and 2 bases at J, with 5 bases between the two ends. The CDR3 spells CASSEGAGANVLTF. CDR3 coding DNA: TGTGCCAGCAGTGAGGGGGCTGGGGCCAACGTCCTGACTTTC.

This clonotype occurred many times. The chain couples TRBV7-8 to TRBJ2-4; 8 bases are a match to TRBD2. The CDR3 length is 18 residues. V trimming: 1 base; J trimming: 2 bases; junction bases outside the gene matches: 10. Germline V gene data show CDR1 as SGHVS and CDR2 as FQNEAQ. The CDR3 DNA sequence: TGTGCCAGCAGCTTAGTTCTTTGGCGGGAGGCTACCAAAAACATTCAGTACTTC. This encodes CASSLVLWREATKNIQYF.

The chain links TRBV7-8 to TRBJ1-5, with a possible D match to TRBD1 (6 bases). V dropped 5 bases and J dropped 7 bases, with 21 bases sitting between them. The CDR3 sequence is 16 residues long. Germline V gives CDR1 SGHVS, CDR2 FQNEAQ. DNA of the CDR3: TGTGCCAGCAGCGACGGGGCCGGGGGCGCGTGGCAGCCCCAGCATTTT. Residues: CASSDGAGGAWQPQHF.

Only a few counts were recorded for this clonotype. The chain recombines TRBV5-1 with TRBJ1-1; D ambiguous. The V and J ends lost 4 bases and 4 bases respectively, with 17 bases between them. The CDR3 contains 15 residues. Germline V lookup: CDR1 SGHRS, CDR2 YFSETQ. The DNA for the CDR3 is TGCGCCAGCAGCCGCCGGGAGGGAACTGGCACTGAAGCTTTCTTT. This encodes CASSRREGTGTEAFF.

This clonotype was picked up many times. This chain uses TRBV27 with TRBJ1-1; 9 bases are shared with TRBD1. Germline V gives CDR1 MNHEY, CDR2 SMNVEV (reference sequence). The CDR3 runs 14 residues. The V segment lost 7 bases and the J segment 11 bases; nucleotides outside the gene matches: 14. The CDR3 DNA reads as TGTGCCAGCACTCGAACAGGGGGCGAAGGTGTGGCTTTCTTT. Translating gives CASTRTGGEGVAFF.

This chain links TRBV12-3 or TRBV12-4 with TRBJ2-7; D is unresolved. The ends were cut back, 1 base at V and 4 bases at J, with 17 bases in the middle. This CDR3 is built from 16 residues. CDR3 residues: CASSLESRPVVYEQYF. In DNA, the CDR3 is TGTGCCAGCAGTTTAGAATCCAGGCCAGTGGTGTACGAGCAGTACTTC.

This clonotype was found many times. CDR3 sequence (DNA): TGTGCCAGTAGTATAGATTCCCCCGGGGCAGGGGTAGAAGAGACCCAGTACTTC. Encoded protein: CASSIDSPGAGVEETQYF. This chain links TRBV19 with TRBJ2-5; D perhaps matches TRBD1 (6 bases). V dropped 0 bases and J dropped 3 bases, with 20 bases sitting between them. The CDR3 covers 18 residues. Germline V gene sequence: CDR1 LNHDA, CDR2 SQIVND (reference sequence).